The rows below give T cell receptor beta chains drawn from one sample of a study of T-cell reconstitution after alpha-beta-depleted transplantation in children. TCRdb passed the PCR reads through MiXCR, listing each CDR3 protein once. The sample lists hundreds of thousands of distinct CDR3 sequences; around 15% were seen once. Sequences were derived from PBMCs, mostly from graft donor cells, sampled 360 days after TCRalphabeta/CD19-depleted stem cell transplant. These receptors all come from a boy younger than two who had a stem cell transplant for Wiskott-Aldrich syndrome, so the T cells may come from the graft donor. Each CDR3 is given with its conserved first and last residue. The D gene is left open where the match is weak. Size values are once, few and many counts, or a class for expanded clones, and some rows have none.

j_call: TRBJ2-7; clone_size: few; d_call: TRBD1; v_call: TRBV5-5; cdr3_aa: CASSLDGQGAYEQYF; cdr3_nt: TGTGCCAGCAGCTTGGACGGACAGGGGGCCTACGAGCAGTACTTC
j_call: TRBJ2-7; clone_size: few; d_call: TRBD1; v_call: TRBV5-6; cdr3_aa: CASSLRRSGTVSYEQYF; cdr3_nt: TGTGCCAGCAGCTTAAGGCGATCCGGGACAGTTTCCTACGAGCAGTACTTC
j_call: TRBJ2-7; clone_size: -; d_call: TRBD1; v_call: TRBV12-3/TRBV12-4; cdr3_aa: CASSSEGQGHYEQYF; cdr3_nt: TGTGCCAGCAGTTCCGAGGGACAGGGGCACTACGAGCAGTACTTC
j_call: TRBJ2-7; clone_size: -; d_call: -; v_call: TRBV5-1; cdr3_aa: CASSFGLQGVRYEQYF; cdr3_nt: TGCGCCAGCAGCTTTGGCCTACAGGGAGTTCGCTACGAGCAGTACTTC
j_call: TRBJ2-7; clone_size: many; d_call: TRBD1; v_call: TRBV5-1; cdr3_aa: CASSLPGQGYEQYF; cdr3_nt: TGCGCCAGCAGCCTTCCGGGACAGGGGTACGAGCAGTACTTC
j_call: TRBJ2-2; clone_size: -; d_call: -; v_call: TRBV5-1; cdr3_aa: CASLEGILNTGELFF; cdr3_nt: TGCGCCAGCCTGGAGGGAATCCTAAACACCGGGGAGCTGTTTTTT
j_call: TRBJ1-1; clone_size: few; d_call: -; v_call: TRBV12-3/TRBV12-4; cdr3_aa: CASISGKTEAFF; cdr3_nt: TGTGCCAGCATCTCAGGGAAGACTGAAGCTTTCTTT
j_call: TRBJ1-6; clone_size: few; d_call: -; v_call: TRBV4-1; cdr3_aa: CASSPRARIGSPLHF; cdr3_nt: TGCGCCAGCAGCCCCCGGGCCCGTATAGGGTCACCCCTCCACTTT
j_call: TRBJ1-5; clone_size: -; d_call: TRBD1; v_call: TRBV20-1; cdr3_aa: CSALPDRSADQPQHF; cdr3_nt: TGCAGTGCCCTACCGGACAGGTCTGCGGATCAGCCCCAGCATTTT
j_call: TRBJ2-7; clone_size: -; d_call: TRBD1; v_call: TRBV5-1; cdr3_aa: CASSLTDRVAYEQYF; cdr3_nt: TGCGCCAGCAGCTTGACGGACAGGGTGGCCTACGAGCAGTACTTC
j_call: TRBJ2-3; clone_size: -; d_call: TRBD2; v_call: TRBV30; cdr3_aa: CACTLAGDTQYF; cdr3_nt: TGTGCCTGTACCCTAGCGGGGGATACGCAGTATTTT
j_call: TRBJ2-2; clone_size: -; d_call: -; v_call: TRBV10-2; cdr3_aa: CASSALWPARTLTGELFF; cdr3_nt: TGCGCCAGCAGCGCTCTTTGGCCGGCTAGAACTCTCACCGGGGAGCTGTTTTTT
j_call: TRBJ2-1; clone_size: few; d_call: -; v_call: TRBV12-3/TRBV12-4; cdr3_aa: CASSLLWGYNEQFF; cdr3_nt: TGTGCCAGCAGTTTACTTTGGGGCTACAATGAGCAGTTCTTC
j_call: TRBJ2-1; clone_size: few; d_call: -; v_call: TRBV27; cdr3_aa: CASSRAGPLRNEQFF; cdr3_nt: TGTGCCAGCAGTCGAGCAGGACCTCTGAGAAATGAGCAGTTCTTC
j_call: TRBJ2-5; clone_size: -; d_call: -; v_call: TRBV29-1; cdr3_aa: CSVGKGGGETQYF; cdr3_nt: TGCAGCGTTGGAAAAGGAGGGGGAGAGACCCAGTACTTC
j_call: TRBJ2-4; clone_size: many; d_call: -; v_call: TRBV11-2; cdr3_aa: CASSTMGAKNIQYF; cdr3_nt: TGTGCCAGCAGCACTATGGGAGCAAAGAACATTCAGTACTTC
j_call: TRBJ2-1; clone_size: few; d_call: -; v_call: TRBV5-1; cdr3_aa: CASSLLASAPNNEQFF; cdr3_nt: TGCGCCAGCAGCTTGTTGGCTAGTGCCCCGAACAATGAGCAGTTCTTC
j_call: TRBJ2-1; clone_size: -; d_call: TRBD2; v_call: TRBV4-1; cdr3_aa: CASSPYSPGLAGFYNEQFF; cdr3_nt: TGCGCCAGCAGCCCGTACTCCCCGGGACTAGCGGGGTTCTACAATGAGCAGTTCTTC
j_call: TRBJ2-7; clone_size: few; d_call: -; v_call: TRBV7-9; cdr3_aa: CASSFTNSYEQYF; cdr3_nt: TGTGCCAGCAGCTTCACAAACTCCTACGAGCAGTACTTC
j_call: TRBJ2-7; clone_size: -; d_call: -; v_call: TRBV12-3/TRBV12-4; cdr3_aa: CASRGIESYEQYF; cdr3_nt: TGTGCCAGCAGAGGGATTGAATCCTACGAGCAGTACTTC
j_call: TRBJ1-5; clone_size: -; d_call: TRBD1; v_call: TRBV7-8; cdr3_aa: CASSLVVPTGTGYGQPQHF; cdr3_nt: TGTGCCAGCAGCTTAGTAGTCCCCACCGGGACAGGGTATGGTCAGCCCCAGCATTTT
j_call: TRBJ2-1; clone_size: -; d_call: TRBD2; v_call: TRBV5-8; cdr3_aa: CASRSLAGSDEQFF; cdr3_nt: TGTGCCAGCAGGTCGCTAGCGGGGTCGGATGAGCAGTTCTTC
j_call: TRBJ2-2; clone_size: few; d_call: -; v_call: TRBV5-1; cdr3_aa: CASSLVDGELFF; cdr3_nt: TGCGCCAGCAGCTTGGTGGACGGGGAGCTGTTTTTT
j_call: TRBJ2-3; clone_size: -; d_call: TRBD1; v_call: TRBV7-8; cdr3_aa: CASVHRGPYTDTQYF; cdr3_nt: TGTGCCAGCGTTCACAGGGGCCCCTACACAGATACGCAGTATTTT
j_call: TRBJ2-7; clone_size: few; d_call: -; v_call: TRBV29-1; cdr3_aa: CSVLSYEQYF; cdr3_nt: TGCAGCGTCCTGTCCTACGAGCAGTACTTC
j_call: TRBJ2-4; clone_size: -; d_call: TRBD1; v_call: TRBV2; cdr3_aa: CASSEALGTVVAKNIQYF; cdr3_nt: TGTGCCAGCAGTGAAGCCCTGGGGACAGTGGTAGCCAAAAACATTCAGTACTTC
j_call: TRBJ2-7; clone_size: -; d_call: -; v_call: TRBV5-1; cdr3_aa: CASSFGVGASSYEQYF; cdr3_nt: TGCGCCAGCAGCTTTGGGGTAGGGGCAAGTTCCTACGAGCAGTACTTC
j_call: TRBJ2-1; clone_size: -; d_call: -; v_call: TRBV2; cdr3_aa: CASARDSYNEQFF; cdr3_nt: TGTGCCAGCGCCCGGGACTCTTACAATGAGCAGTTCTTC
j_call: TRBJ2-3; clone_size: few; d_call: -; v_call: TRBV5-1; cdr3_aa: CASSLVSPRADTQYF; cdr3_nt: TGCGCCAGCAGCTTGGTATCCCCTCGGGCAGATACGCAGTATTTT
j_call: TRBJ2-7; clone_size: -; d_call: TRBD2; v_call: TRBV29-1; cdr3_aa: CSAGGSVYEQYF; cdr3_nt: TGCAGCGCCGGGGGGTCTGTCTACGAGCAGTACTTC
j_call: TRBJ2-2; clone_size: -; d_call: -; v_call: TRBV11-3; cdr3_aa: CASSRRWGAGELFF; cdr3_nt: TGTGCCAGCAGCCGACGTTGGGGGGCCGGGGAGCTGTTTTTT
j_call: TRBJ2-6; clone_size: -; d_call: -; v_call: TRBV5-1; cdr3_aa: CASRDTVSGANVLTF; cdr3_nt: TGCGCCAGCAGAGACACGGTCTCTGGGGCCAACGTCCTGACTTTC
j_call: TRBJ2-1; clone_size: -; d_call: TRBD1; v_call: TRBV7-2; cdr3_aa: CASSFTDRLYNEQFF; cdr3_nt: TGTGCCAGCAGCTTCACGGACAGGCTTTACAATGAGCAGTTCTTC